The 15 T cell receptor beta chains in this list originate from one sample, sequenced in a study of beta chain features in type 1 diabetes. The isolated RNA, all of it, was reverse transcribed, so expressed TCRB transcripts were what got sequenced. TCRdb's copy holds only in-frame clones and misses some; the assay was immunoSEQ multiplex PCR. The sample shows just over 600,000 clones, about a sixth of them seen only once. The specimen was naive CD4+ T cells from blood. The receptor set was obtained from a man aged 18-30 years in good health.

This sequence joins TRBV28 and TRBJ1-2; D unresolved. V was cut by 2 bases and J by 6 bases, with 7 bases left in between. Germline CDR1 reads MDHEN; CDR2 reads SYDVKM. CDR3 size: 12 residues. The CDR3 reads CASSLIDHGYTF. Written as DNA, the CDR3 is TGTGCCAGCAGTTTAATTGACCATGGCTACACCTTC.

This clone was seen a few times. Other DNA sequences of this sample code for an identical CDR3. This rearrangement joins TRBV18 to TRBJ1-2; a possible D gene is TRBD1 (5 bases). The CDR3 totals 15 residues. The germline V gene encodes CDR1 KGHSH and CDR2 LQKENI. V dropped 3 bases and J dropped 0 bases, with 11 bases sitting between them. As DNA, the CDR3 is TGTGCCAGCTCACCCAGACAGAGTACTAACTATGGCTACACCTTC. This codes for CASSPRQSTNYGYTF.

This clone was seen more than once but under ten times. This chain links TRBV18 with TRBJ1-5; possibly TRBD1 for D (6 bases). CDR1 and CDR2 from the germline V gene are KGHSH and LQKENI. Trimming took off 3 bases at V and 4 bases at J, with 13 bases between the two ends. The CDR3 spans 15 residues. The CDR3 spells CASSPEGQKNQPQHF. DNA for the CDR3: TGTGCCAGCTCACCGGAGGGACAAAAGAATCAGCCCCAGCATTTT.

This clone was observed once. The gene calls are TRBV7-2 and TRBJ1-2, with TRBD1 as a possible D gene (5 bases). The germline V gene encodes CDR1 SGHTA and CDR2 FQGNSA. V dropped 3 bases and J dropped 6 bases, with 20 bases sitting between them. The length of the CDR3 is 16 residues. Here the CDR3 DNA reads TGTGCCAGCAGCTTGGGGCCGAAGGTTGGGGAAAATGGCTACACCTTC. This encodes CASSLGPKVGENGYTF.

This clone was observed a handful of times. The V call is TRBV7-2, the J call TRBJ2-7; 9 bases agree with TRBD1. The V and J ends lost 6 bases and 1 base, in that order; junction bases with no gene match: 4. Germline loops: CDR1 SGHTA, CDR2 FQGNSA. CDR3 length: 14 residues. The chain's CDR3 is CASRTGGPSYEQYF. The CDR3 DNA follows: TGTGCCAGCAGGACAGGGGGTCCTTCCTACGAGCAGTACTTC.

This clone was counted between two and nine times. This rearrangement joins TRBV7-3 to TRBJ2-7, with D perhaps TRBD1 (5 bases). V was clipped by 4 bases and J by 3 bases, with 10 bases between them. CDR3 length equals 13 residues. From germline, CDR1 is SGHTA and CDR2 FQGTGA. The CDR3 is CASSSPDSYEQYF. The DNA for the CDR3 is TGTGCCAGCAGCTCCCCAGACAGCTACGAGCAGTACTTC.

This clone has only a few counts. The rearrangement links TRBV7-9 to TRBJ2-1, with D perhaps given as TRBD1 or TRBD2 (5 bases each). The CDR3 extends over 11 amino acids. V lost 10 bases to trimming and J lost 10 bases, with 14 bases between them. CDR1 SEHNR and CDR2 FQNEAQ come from the germline V gene (reference sequence). The CDR3 coding sequence is TGTGCCAAAGAAGGACGGGACGAGCAGTTCTTC. Its protein is CAKEGRDEQFF.

The CDR3 region has the DNA TGCAGCGTCTATTCCCGGGGGACTAGCGGGAGAGCGAACACCGGGGAGCTGTTTTTT. Translating it yields CSVYSRGTSGRANTGELFF. V is TRBV29-1 and J is TRBJ2-2; TRBD2 agrees at 14 bases. With V trimmed by 6 bases and J by 0 bases, 12 bases remained unmatched. The CDR3 has 19 amino acids. Germline CDR1 reads SQVTM; CDR2 reads ANQGSEA.

This chain uses TRBV23-1 with TRBJ2-7; D remains unclear. TRBV23-1 is treated as an ORF (open reading frame) with a function not yet certain. This CDR3 region has 11 residues. The ends were cut back, 4 bases at V and 9 bases at J, with 10 bases in the middle. CDR3 sequence reads: CASSPRARQYF. The CDR3 DNA sequence: TGCGCCAGCAGTCCCCGGGCCAGGCAGTACTTC.

This sequence joins TRBV7-9 and TRBJ2-1; TRBD1 matches 7 bases. V shed 1 base and J 7 bases; nucleotides not matched to a gene: 13. The CDR3 spans 17 residues. CDR1 and CDR2 from the germline V gene are SEHNR and FQNEAQ (reference sequence). The CDR3 coding sequence is TGTGCCAGCAGCTTAGGGCAATCCCGGGACAGAGGGAATGAGCAGTTCTTC. It codes for CASSLGQSRDRGNEQFF.

This clone has just a few counts. The chain couples TRBV10-3 to TRBJ2-1; 11 nucleotides agree with TRBD2. Germline V gene lookup returns CDR1 ENHRY and CDR2 SYGVKD. J was trimmed by 6 bases and V by 3 bases; bases with no gene match: 4. This CDR3 contains 15 residues. The CDR3 region has the DNA TGTGCCATCAGTGAAACTAGCGGGAGAGTCAATGAGCAGTTCTTC. The encoded protein is CAISETSGRVNEQFF.

This chain's CDR3 is CASTTSGLPGEQFF. The DNA for the CDR3 is TGTGCCAGCACCACTTCAGGGCTTCCGGGTGAGCAGTTCTTC. The V gene is TRBV9, the J gene TRBJ2-1; D might be TRBD1 (5 bases). The CDR3 extends over 14 amino acids. Looked up from germline, CDR1 is SGDLS and CDR2 is YYNGEE. Deletions cut 6 bases from V and 9 bases from J, with 19 bases between.

DNA for the CDR3: TGTGCCAGCAGCGGACAGGGGGCTAGCCATGAGCAGTTCTTC. It translates to CASSGQGASHEQFF. The chain couples TRBV7-2 to TRBJ2-1; 11 positions match TRBD1. Trimming took 5 bases from V and 8 from J; bases not matched to a gene: 5. Germline lookup yields CDR1 SGHTA and CDR2 FQGNSA. CDR3 size: 14 residues.

In this sample, this clone turned up a few times. The chain joins TRBV5-1 to TRBJ1-5; D call uncertain. V was clipped by 3 bases and J by 3 bases, with 13 bases between them. The CDR3 totals 15 residues. The germline V gene encodes CDR1 SGHRS and CDR2 YFSETQ. The CDR3 DNA is TGCGCCAGCAGCTCCGGAGACACATACAATCAGCCCCAGCATTTT. Translation: CASSSGDTYNQPQHF.

The chain combines TRBV29-1 with TRBJ2-2; 8 nucleotides align to TRBD1. This CDR3 has 13 amino acids. Looked up from germline, CDR1 is SQVTM and CDR2 is ANQGSEA. The J segment lost 5 bases and the V segment lost 4 bases, leaving 3 bases of the junction unmatched. Written as DNA, the CDR3 is TGCAGCGTTGGACAGGGGAGGACCGGGGAGCTGTTTTTT. Residues: CSVGQGRTGELFF.